This T cell receptor (beta chain) came from a study of brain metastases from non-small cell lung cancer. Broader study findings: Fewer infiltrating T cells were found in brain metastases than primaries. TCR repertoires overlapped largely between brain metastases and matched primaries. In about 60% of brain metastases, T-cell clones were expanded compared with matched primary tumors.

A remark on this clone: Its antigen remains unidentified.

Profiling relied on immunoSEQ multiplex PCR, and the TCRdb table lists in-frame clones only, not all of them. This table has 2,500 to 4,000 clones, around 88% appearing once. The CDR3 covers 16 residues. Looked up from germline, CDR1 is MDHEN and CDR2 is SYDVKM. After removal of 7 bases from V and 1 base from J, the junction contained 7 bases not matched to a gene. The TCR was taken from a donor over 35 with non-small cell lung cancer. This chain uses TRBV28 with TRBJ2-4; 10 bases fit TRBD1. Sequencing used primary lung tumor tissue. The chain's CDR3 is CASKRQGAGAKNIQYF. The CDR3 DNA is TGTGCCAGCAAAAGACAGGGGGCGGGGGCCAAAAACATTCAGTACTTC.